The entry that follows covers one T cell receptor (beta chain) sequence. This record comes from a study of CD8+ T cells in alopecia areata. About the study: A 6-month period off drug followed tofacitinib, which lasted 6 to 18 months.

RNA, once extracted, was reverse transcribed into cDNA for use as the sequencing template. Clones were sequenced by immunoSEQ multiplex PCR, and TCRdb holds only the in-frame ones, with some missing. The sample holds over 100,000 clones; roughly 50% are singletons and the top ten take roughly 20%. T lymphocytes (CD4+ and CD8+) were sorted from PBMCs. The CDR3 is made up of 15 amino acids. Trimming pared 3 bases from V and 4 bases from J, leaving 14 bases between. Germline CDR1 MNHNY, CDR2 SVGAGI (reference sequence). This rearrangement joins TRBV6-6 to TRBJ2-3; D might be TRBD1 (5 bases). The specimen comprised CD8+ T cells sorted from blood, sampled at week 0. This sequence originates from a human donor with alopecia areata. Here the CDR3 DNA reads TGTGCCAGCAGTTATGGGCAGGGCGCCGCAGATACGCAGTATTTT. Its translation: CASSYGQGAADTQYF.